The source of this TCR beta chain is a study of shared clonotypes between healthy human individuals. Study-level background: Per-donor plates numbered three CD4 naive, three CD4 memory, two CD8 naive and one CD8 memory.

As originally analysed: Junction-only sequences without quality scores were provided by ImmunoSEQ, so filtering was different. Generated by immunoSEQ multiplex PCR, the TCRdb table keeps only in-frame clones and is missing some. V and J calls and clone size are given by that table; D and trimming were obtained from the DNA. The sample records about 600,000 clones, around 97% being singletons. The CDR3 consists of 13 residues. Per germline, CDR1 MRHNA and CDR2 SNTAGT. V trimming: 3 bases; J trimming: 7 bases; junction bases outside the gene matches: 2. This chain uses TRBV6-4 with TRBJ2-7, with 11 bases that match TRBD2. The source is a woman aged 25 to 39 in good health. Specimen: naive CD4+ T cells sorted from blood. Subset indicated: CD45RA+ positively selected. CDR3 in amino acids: CASSELAGVEQYF. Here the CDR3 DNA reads TGTGCCAGCAGTGAACTAGCGGGAGTTGAGCAGTACTTC.